This TCR beta chain stems from a study of resident and recirculating memory T cells in vitiligo. Study summary: Shave-biopsy epidermis from lesional and nonlesional skin was sequenced alongside PBMCs. Study-level results: Different lesions suggested infiltration by different T cell clones.

Germline CDR1 and CDR2: MNHEY and SMNVEV (reference sequence). V was trimmed by 1 base and J by 7 bases, leaving 7 bases between them. CDR3 length: 12 amino acids. The protocol was immunoSEQ multiplex PCR, while the TCRdb copy is restricted to in-frame clones and leaves out a portion. The data contain roughly 80,000 clones, around 92% of them singletons. Stable patients also lacked confetti depigmentation, a sign of active vitiligo. Points on this clone: Its antigen remains unidentified.

Sequenced: blood. This chain uses TRBV27 with TRBJ2-5; D is uncertain. The clonotype comes from a male donor with vitiligo. The CDR3 nucleotides are TGTGCCAGCAGTTTATTGCCGGGGACCCAGTACTTC. Its translation is CASSLLPGTQYF.